This TCR beta chain was identified during a study of cytomegalovirus exposure and HLA in healthy donors listed by TCRdb under 2017. With respect to the entire study: In an earlier analysis of under 600 of the donors, 250 to 350 Gb of sequence data and 100 million or so unique TCR beta sequences from 150 million to 200 million T cells were reported. Approximately 330 gigabases of sequencing data and around 80 million unique TCR sequences made up an early release that covered fewer than 650 HLA-typed donors. Of the 300 to 450 genotyped donors, 65% to 90% fell in the genetic ancestry cluster associated with self-reported Caucasian donors. The aim of the study was to test whether cataloging public T cell receptors could identify signatures of past pathogen exposure. The T cell repertoires of around 730 subjects were profiled by immunosequencing and related to cytomegalovirus serostatus. A separate validation cohort of 100 to 150 different subjects was used in addition to the approximately 610-subject first cohort. The study combined high-throughput TCR immunosequencing, statistical association of individual TCRs with disease status, and machine learning to predict cytomegalovirus infection status. A later analysis re-analyzed previously published TCR beta repertoires from 500 to 700 donors and added high-resolution HLA genotyping to study TCR occurrence patterns. Rather than using new phenotypic data, the later analysis identified candidate immune exposures from TCR beta sequences and from how often those sequences occurred across donors. An earlier analysis of some 600 of the donors applied high-throughput TCR beta sequencing to assess whether each TCR beta V gene segment acted as functional or pseudogenic. Donor age, sex, ethnicity and CMV serostatus were collected together with the repertoire data. A later genetic analysis used genome-wide SNP genotypes for about 65% of the 666 donors, treating that subset as a discovery cohort. All discovery cohort repertoires had been generated on a single sequencing platform. Class I and class II HLA loci were covered by the typing at four-digit resolution. The number of donors typed differed by locus, with roughly 620-630 for A, B, C, DRB1 and DQB1, approximately 500 for DQA1, 600 to 610 for DPA1, and about 450 for DPB1. About five DR-DQ haplotypes were treated as single units for association and clustering because of strong linkage in the cohort. Among about 360 genotyped donors of the cohort, an average of approximately 250,000 unique TCR beta nucleotide sequences were sequenced per donor, roughly 20% of them non-productive.

Results the study describes overall, beyond this receptor: Because HLA typing was unavailable for some donors at each locus, only the typed subset was used in association tests. A further reported finding was that TCR beta sequences accurately predicted the HLA-A and HLA-B alleles for most subjects in the first cohort. The earlier analysis of some 560 of the donors excluded seventeen rarely observed V segments, including chromosome 9 orphons, because counts were too low. In both the original and validation cohorts, the classifier was reported to diagnose cytomegalovirus status with high specificity and sensitivity. According to a later analysis, most CMV-associated TCR beta chains appeared to be HLA-restricted, and the HLA associations seemed to be driven largely by CMV exposure. The authors suggested that the approach could potentially be extended to other disease states and immunological phenotypes. A group of highly shared sequence variants was considered likely to be a technical artifact of the sequencing pipeline. According to a later analysis, parvovirus B19, influenza, CMV and Epstein-Barr virus appeared linked to several top co-occurrence clusters. According to a later genetic analysis, donors in an Asian-associated ancestry cluster had fewer N-insertions in productive TCRs than the roughly 670-donor mean. The only immune exposure information available for the cohort was CMV serostatus. Roughly uniform sequencing depth across donors was assumed in presence/absence analyses, although this assumption may not hold. In the study, some 160 TCR beta chains were listed as associated with cytomegalovirus. While some public TCRs were present in many individuals, most TCR sequences turned up only very rarely across donors. Three of the identified cytomegalovirus-associated TCR beta chains were confirmed in vitro to be specific for cytomegalovirus antigens. Some IMGT-functional V segments, including TRBV6-2 and TRBV6-3, could not be told apart with the 87-base-pair reads, so those segments were excluded. Only TCR beta chains were sequenced in this cohort, and the absence of alpha or paired-chain data limited detectable features. Broadly in line with IMGT annotations, most TCR beta V segments showed up in productive rearrangements about 90% or about 30% of the time in an earlier analysis of a few hundred of the donors. In a later analysis, some 17,000 TCR beta sequences were associated with specific HLA alleles at a false discovery rate of 0.05. Assigning TCR associations to individual alleles was difficult when HLA alleles, especially DR and DQ, strongly co-occurred. According to a later analysis, TCR association rates differed among HLA loci, with DRB1 alleles showing the most associated TCRs and HLA-C alleles showing the fewest. A later analysis found that HLA-associated TCR beta chains were more clonally expanded and had lower generation probabilities than equally common non-associated chains. A later genetic analysis associated a missense DCLRE1C variant with V-gene and J-gene trimming of TCR beta chains, and an independent cohort replicated the association. Correlated functional status among segregating V segments might reflect linkage disequilibrium, but an unknown experimental factor could not be ruled out.

Of note for this clone: Its antigen is not yet known. No base qualities exist here, and no much larger clone lies one base off it.

Libraries came from the immunoSEQ multiplex PCR assay. A mixture of 60 forward primers for TCR Vbeta segments and 13 reverse primers for TCR Jbeta segments was used in the multiplex PCR. The CDR3 region of rearranged TCR beta genes was amplified from genomic DNA with a multiplex PCR assay. On the Illumina HiSeq System, the amplified TCR beta libraries were sequenced as 87-base-pair reads. In the source study's methods: A later analysis counted about 80 million unique TCR beta chains across the 650 to 800 repertoires, and some 11 million of these chains were shared by at least two donors. Raw reads were error-corrected and collapsed into unique sequences with a nearest-neighbor algorithm that merged closely related sequences to remove PCR and sequencing errors. Alignment of CDR3 sequences to IMGT reference sequences was used to assign V, D and J gene segments. Each retained sequence needed at least a six-nucleotide match to both a V gene segment and a J gene segment. A rearrangement counted as productive if the CDR3 had no stop codons and remained in frame with V and J, and every other rearrangement counted as non-productive. CDR3 was defined by IMGT convention, running from the second conserved V-encoded cysteine to the conserved J-encoded phenylalanine. The earlier analysis of about 610 of the donors excluded sequences that lacked an unambiguous match to a single V gene segment. An earlier analysis of about 590 of the donors classified V segments as functional when productive rearrangements were above 56.7% and as segregating when the standard deviation between donors was above 5%. To diagnose cytomegalovirus status from the catalog of TCR beta chain sequences, a statistical classification framework was built. V and J gene assignment, in a later analysis, came from comparing TCR nucleotide sequences with IMGT/GENE-DB human TR gene sequences. A later analysis assigned CDR3 sequences and most-parsimonious VDJ recombination scenarios with the TCRdist pipeline. In a later analysis, each TCR beta chain was defined by its CDR3 amino acid sequence together with its V-gene family, and reads lacking a unique V-gene family were excluded. To address suspected cross-contamination and a sequencing artifact, a later analysis removed around 600 highly shared, low-generation-probability nucleotide sequences. A later analysis calculated a clonal expansion index for each public chain from normalized within-repertoire ranks of inferred template counts. A later analysis computed generation probabilities with a VDJ recombination model fitted to out-of-frame rearrangements, and checked the results against IGoR. In a later analysis, TCR-TCR, TCR-HLA and TCR-CMV co-occurrence was scored with hypergeometric tests, and a repertoire-size bias correction was applied to TCR pairs. To estimate false discovery rates, a later analysis permuted the HLA or CMV assignments 20 times. A later analysis grouped co-occurring TCRs with DBSCAN, adding TCRdist sequence similarity when clustering within HLA-allele-positive subsets. For co-occurrence clustering, repertoires with fewer than 30,000 or more than 120,000 public chains were excluded, along with roughly 5 repertoires with anomalous nucleotide sharing. Held by TCRdb, this immuneACCESS table contains in-frame sequences only and omits some clones. Under half of the omission traces to an unresolved V gene where checked; the cause of the rest is unknown. V and J calls and clone size follow that table, whereas D and trimming were derived from the DNA. The sample table shows roughly 290,000 clones, and 70% to 90% are seen once. The ten most abundant clones make up approximately 2% of the sample.

The cohort comprised 670 or so healthy bone marrow donors. Cohort members were all nominally healthy when sampled, although unrecorded immune exposures were likely present. The donor was CMV seronegative and was included in the group of about 400 seronegative cohort members. A peripheral blood sample was collected from each donor, and TCR beta sequencing was performed on peripheral blood mononuclear cells. Genomic DNA was extracted from the blood cell samples with the Qiagen DNeasy Blood Extraction Kit. The CDR3, from cysteine to phenylalanine, totals 10 residues. Just CDR3 DNA is preserved here, 30 bases in frame from base 1.

This TCR was sampled from a woman between 18 and 30 years old in good health and CMV-seronegative. The sample comprised PBMCs. The receptor chain draws on TRBV12-2 and TRBJ1-1. TRBV12-2 is a pseudogene segment. The bases are TGTGCAAGCCGCAGCGTTGAAGCTTTCTTT. This yields the protein CASRSVEAFF.